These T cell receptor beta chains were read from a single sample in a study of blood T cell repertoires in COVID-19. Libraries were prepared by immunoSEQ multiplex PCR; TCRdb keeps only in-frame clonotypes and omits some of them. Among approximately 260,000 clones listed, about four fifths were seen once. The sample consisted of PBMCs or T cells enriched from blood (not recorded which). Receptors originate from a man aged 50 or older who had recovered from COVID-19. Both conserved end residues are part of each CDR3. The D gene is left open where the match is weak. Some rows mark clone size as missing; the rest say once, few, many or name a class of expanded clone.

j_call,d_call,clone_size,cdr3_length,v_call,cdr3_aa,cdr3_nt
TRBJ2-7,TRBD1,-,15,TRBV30,CAWSVPGTGVGEQYF,TGTGCCTGGAGTGTCCCCGGGACAGGGGTAGGCGAGCAGTACTTC
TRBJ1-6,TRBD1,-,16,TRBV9,CASSSPSGTGNPPLHF,TGTGCCAGCAGCTCACCTAGTGGGACAGGGAATCCACCCCTCCACTTT
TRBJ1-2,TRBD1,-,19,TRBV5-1,CASSLEGLPRDRGSYGYTF,TGCGCCAGCAGCTTGGAAGGGCTACCCCGGGACAGGGGTAGCTATGGCTACACCTTC
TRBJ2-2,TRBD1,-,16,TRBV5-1,CASRSNTGGANGELFF,TGCGCCAGCAGAAGTAATACAGGGGGCGCAAACGGGGAGCTGTTTTTT
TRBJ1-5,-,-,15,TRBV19,CASSMWGGGNQPQHF,TGTGCCAGTAGTATGTGGGGAGGCGGCAATCAGCCCCAGCATTTT
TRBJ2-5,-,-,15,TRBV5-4,CASSLAGTSTETQYF,TGTGCCAGCAGCTTGGCCGGTACTAGCACGGAGACCCAGTACTTC
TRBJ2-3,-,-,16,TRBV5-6,CASSDLGGRAVDTQYF,TGTGCCAGCAGCGACCTAGGGGGGAGGGCCGTAGATACGCAGTATTTT
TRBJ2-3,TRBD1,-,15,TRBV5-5,CASSLGQGITDTQYF,TGTGCCAGCAGCTTGGGACAGGGGATCACAGATACGCAGTATTTT
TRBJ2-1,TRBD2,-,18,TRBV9,CASSVGNIVGTSGGEQFF,TGTGCCAGCAGCGTAGGCAATATAGTCGGGACTAGCGGGGGTGAGCAGTTCTTC
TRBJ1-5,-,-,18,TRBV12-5,CASAPLGRASYSNQPQHF,TGTGCTAGTGCTCCCCTCGGGAGGGCCTCATATAGCAATCAGCCCCAGCATTTT
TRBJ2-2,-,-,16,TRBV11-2,CASSPTGLRNTGELFF,TGTGCCAGCAGTCCCACAGGGTTAAGGAACACCGGGGAGCTGTTTTTT
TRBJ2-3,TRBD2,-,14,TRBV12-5,CASGSGLAGDTQYF,TGTGCTAGTGGTTCCGGACTAGCGGGAGATACGCAGTATTTT
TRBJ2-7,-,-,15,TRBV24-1,CATSDPPRGSYEQYF,TGTGCCACCAGTGATCCCCCTCGGGGCTCCTACGAGCAGTACTTC
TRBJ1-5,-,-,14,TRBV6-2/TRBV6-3,CASSYGHNNQPQHF,TGTGCCAGCAGTTACGGGCACAACAATCAGCCCCAGCATTTT
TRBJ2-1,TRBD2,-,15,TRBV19,CASSSGTSARNEQFF,TGTGCCAGTAGTTCCGGGACTAGCGCCCGCAATGAGCAGTTCTTC
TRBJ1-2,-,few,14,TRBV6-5,CASSTISRVRGYTF,TGTGCCAGCAGTACCATTAGCAGGGTTCGTGGCTACACCTTC
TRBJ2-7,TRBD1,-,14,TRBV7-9,CASSRPGQGSNEYF,TGTGCCAGCAGTCGCCCGGGACAGGGGAGTAACGAGTACTTC
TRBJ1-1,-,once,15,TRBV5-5,CASSFSGGGGTEAFF,TGTGCCAGCAGCTTTTCAGGTGGGGGGGGGACTGAAGCTTTCTTT
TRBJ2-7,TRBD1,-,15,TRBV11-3,CASSLGQGPYYEQYF,TGTGCCAGCAGCCTCGGACAGGGCCCATACTACGAGCAGTACTTC
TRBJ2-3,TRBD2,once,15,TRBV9,CASSRTSGGTDTQYF,TGTGCCAGCAGCCGGACTAGCGGGGGCACAGATACGCAGTATTTT
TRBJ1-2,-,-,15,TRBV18,CASSPGGYENYGYTF,TGTGCCAGCTCACCCGGAGGTTACGAGAACTATGGCTACACCTTC
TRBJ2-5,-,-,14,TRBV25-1,CASSEYGDTSRQYF,TGTGCCAGCAGTGAATATGGGGACACATCCCGCCAGTACTTC
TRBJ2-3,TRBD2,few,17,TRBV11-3,CASAPKPAGGPVDTQYF,TGTGCCAGCGCCCCCAAGCCGGCGGGAGGGCCTGTAGATACGCAGTATTTT
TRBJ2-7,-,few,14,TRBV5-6,CASSLAIVRYEQYF,TGTGCCAGCAGCTTGGCCATAGTGCGGTACGAGCAGTACTTC
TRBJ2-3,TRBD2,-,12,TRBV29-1,CSVETGGTTQYF,TGCAGCGTTGAAACCGGGGGGACTACGCAGTATTTT
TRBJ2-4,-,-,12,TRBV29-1,CSVAYSMDIQYF,TGCAGCGTTGCTTACTCTATGGACATTCAGTACTTC
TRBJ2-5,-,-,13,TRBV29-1,CSVGPGEPLTQYF,TGCAGCGTTGGCCCAGGGGAGCCTTTGACCCAGTACTTC
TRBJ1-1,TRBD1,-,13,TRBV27,CASGQGMNTEAFF,TGTGCCAGTGGACAGGGAATGAACACTGAAGCTTTCTTT
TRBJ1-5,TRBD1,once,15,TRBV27,CASSVHRGGNQPQHF,TGTGCCAGCAGTGTCCACAGGGGTGGCAATCAGCCCCAGCATTTT
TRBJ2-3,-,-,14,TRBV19,CASRALPTSDTQYF,TGTGCCAGTAGGGCCTTACCGACATCAGATACGCAGTATTTT
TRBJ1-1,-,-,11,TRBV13,CASSLVRGAFF,TGTGCCAGCAGCTTAGTAAGGGGGGCTTTCTTT
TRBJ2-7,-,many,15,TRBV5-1,CASSLFAGPSYEQYF,TGCGCCAGCAGCCTATTCGCGGGGCCCTCCTACGAGCAGTACTTC
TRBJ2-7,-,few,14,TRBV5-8,CASSSSGRAYEQYF,TGTGCCAGCAGCTCCTCGGGAAGGGCGTACGAGCAGTACTTC
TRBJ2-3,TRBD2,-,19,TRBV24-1,CATSDSGTSGFRFRDTQYF,TGTGCCACCAGTGATTCCGGGACTAGCGGATTTAGATTCAGAGATACGCAGTATTTT
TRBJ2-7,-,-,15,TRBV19,CASSIFRGDLYEQYF,TGTGCCAGTAGTATCTTCAGGGGGGATCTCTACGAGCAGTACTTC
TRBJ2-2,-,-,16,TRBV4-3,CASSQGRLLASGELFF,TGCGCCAGCAGCCAAGGGAGACTCCTAGCGTCCGGGGAGCTGTTTTTT
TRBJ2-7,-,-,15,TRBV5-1,CASSLESRARDEQYF,TGCGCCAGCAGCTTGGAGTCCAGGGCTCGGGACGAGCAGTACTTC
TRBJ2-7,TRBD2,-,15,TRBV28,CAVRGSGGESYEQYF,TGTGCCGTCCGCGGGTCGGGGGGGGAATCCTACGAGCAGTACTTC
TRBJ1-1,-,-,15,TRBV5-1,CASSPRQQQGTEAFF,TGCGCCAGCAGCCCTCGGCAGCAACAGGGCACTGAAGCTTTCTTT
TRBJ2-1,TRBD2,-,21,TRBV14,CASSQNFLQSGASGRDNEQFF,TGTGCCAGCAGCCAAAATTTTCTTCAGAGTGGGGCTAGCGGGAGAGACAATGAGCAGTTCTTC
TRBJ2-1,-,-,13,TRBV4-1,CASSQDNYNEQFF,TGCGCCAGCAGCCAAGACAACTACAATGAGCAGTTCTTC
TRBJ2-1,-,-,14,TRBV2,CARSLAGSYNEQFF,TGTGCCAGATCTCTTGCGGGCTCGTACAATGAGCAGTTCTTC
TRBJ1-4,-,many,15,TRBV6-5,CASSRQAGANEKLFF,TGTGCCAGCAGTCGGCAGGCCGGTGCTAATGAAAAACTGTTTTTT
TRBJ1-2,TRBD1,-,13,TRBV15,CATSRVTGDGYTF,TGTGCCACCAGCAGGGTGACAGGGGATGGCTACACCTTC
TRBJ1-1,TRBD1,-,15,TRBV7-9,CASSGPGQGNTEAFF,TGTGCCAGCAGCGGACCGGGACAGGGGAATACTGAAGCTTTCTTT
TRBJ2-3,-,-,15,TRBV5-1,CASSFLQRNADTQYF,TGCGCCAGCAGCTTTCTTCAGAGGAATGCAGATACGCAGTATTTT
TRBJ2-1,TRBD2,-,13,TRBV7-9,CASSSGGYNEQFF,TGTGCCAGCAGCTCGGGAGGTTACAATGAGCAGTTCTTC